This TCR beta chain came from a study of siplizumab effects on memory and regulatory T cells. Germline CDR1 is SGHTS and CDR2 is YDEGEE. This CDR3 has 14 residues. Trimming left V 5 bases short and J 4 bases short, with 16 bases between. Study-wide points: An assignable naive or memory phenotype was lacking in roughly 80-97% of proliferating CD4+ or CD8+ clones. Assignment to unstimulated subsets succeeded for only a minor fraction of the alloreactive clones. Under siplizumab, alloreactive sequences traced to unstimulated CD4+ memory cells were significantly reduced. Where siplizumab was present, mappable alloreactive CD4+ clones averaged about 65% Treg-derived, compared with roughly 30% in controls.

As regards this clone: Its cognate antigen is unknown.

Some clones are missing from TCRdb's copy, which holds only in-frame ones; the method was immunoSEQ multiplex PCR. The repertoire holds approximately 100,000 clones, around 94% seen once, with approximately 1.4% in the top ten. The origin of this receptor is a human donor in good health. The genes are TRBV5-8 and TRBJ2-7; D is perhaps TRBD2 (5 bases). Sequenced sample: non-Treg CD4+ T cells sorted from blood. DNA for the CDR3: TGTGCCAGCAGGCCGGGGATTACTATGTACGAGCAGTACTTC. This sequence encodes CASRPGITMYEQYF.